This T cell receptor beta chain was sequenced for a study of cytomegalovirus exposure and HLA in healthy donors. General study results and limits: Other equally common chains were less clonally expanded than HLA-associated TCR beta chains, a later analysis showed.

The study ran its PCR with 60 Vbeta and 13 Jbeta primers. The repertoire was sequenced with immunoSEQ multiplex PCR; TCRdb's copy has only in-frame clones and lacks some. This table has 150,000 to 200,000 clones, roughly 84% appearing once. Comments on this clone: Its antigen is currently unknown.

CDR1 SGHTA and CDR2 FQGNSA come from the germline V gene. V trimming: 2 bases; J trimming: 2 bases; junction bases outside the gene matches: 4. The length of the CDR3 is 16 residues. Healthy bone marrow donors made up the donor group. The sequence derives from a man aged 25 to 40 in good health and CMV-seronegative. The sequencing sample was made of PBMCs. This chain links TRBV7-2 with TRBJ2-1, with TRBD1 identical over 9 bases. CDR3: CASSLRWDRAYNEQFF. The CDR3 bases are TGTGCCAGCAGCTTAAGATGGGACAGGGCCTACAATGAGCAGTTCTTC.